A selection of T cell receptor beta chains follows, all from one sample in a study of vaccination and CD4 T cells after COVID-19. TCRdb ran MiXCR on the PCR reads and lists one entry per CDR3 protein. The top ten clones hold about 4% of a sample with approximately 16,000 distinct CDR3 sequences, about 55% of them seen once. Their target antigens are unknown. The sample here was CD4+ T cells from blood, cultured in vitro, taken before SARS-CoV-2 vaccination. All receptors come from a human donor who had recovered from COVID-19. The CDR3 runs from the conserved cysteine through the conserved F or W. The D gene is left open where the match is weak. The size field is filled for only some rows; it gives once, few, many or a size class.

abundance,v_gene,d_gene,j_gene,CDR3nt,CDR3aa
.,TRBV5-6,.,TRBJ1-2,TGTGCCAGCAGCTCGCATCTCTATGGCTACACCTTC,CASSSHLYGYTF
.,TRBV7-2,TRBD1,TRBJ1-1,TGTGCCAGCAGCTCCTATCGACAGGGGATGAACACTGAAGCTTTCTTT,CASSSYRQGMNTEAFF
few,TRBV6-2/TRBV6-3,.,TRBJ1-5,TGTGCCAGCAGTTCGGGACACCTCAGCAATCAGCCCCAGCATTTT,CASSSGHLSNQPQHF
few,TRBV6-1,.,TRBJ1-5,TGTGCCAGCAGTGAGCTCAATCAGCCCCAGCATTTT,CASSELNQPQHF
few,TRBV7-8,.,TRBJ1-1,TGTGCCAGCAACTCGAGACGGGAGTCGAACACTGAAGCTTTCTTT,CASNSRRESNTEAFF
.,TRBV27,TRBD1,TRBJ1-2,TGTGCCAGCAGTTCGCCGAGGACAGGCAACTATGGCTACACCTTC,CASSSPRTGNYGYTF
.,TRBV21-1,.,TRBJ2-7,TGTGCCACCGAAACCGCTCAGGGGGGACCTTCAGGGGAGCAGTACTTC,CATETAQGGPSGEQYF
.,TRBV27,.,TRBJ2-1,TGTGCCAGCAGTGGGGGAAGGGGCGGGAATGAGCAGTTCTTC,CASSGGRGGNEQFF
.,TRBV5-8,TRBD2,TRBJ2-7,TGTGCCAGCAGCCTCGACGGAGCGGGAGGAGTCTACGAGCAGTACTTC,CASSLDGAGGVYEQYF
.,TRBV12-3/TRBV12-4,TRBD2,TRBJ2-3,TGTGCCAGCAGTTTAGGCGGGAGGGCCCCAGATACGCAGTATTTT,CASSLGGRAPDTQYF
.,TRBV7-9,TRBD1,TRBJ2-7,TGTGCCAGCAGCCCCAACCCCGGGACAGGGGGCATTTACGAGCAGTACTTC,CASSPNPGTGGIYEQYF
few,TRBV5-8,.,TRBJ1-5,TGTGCCAGCAGCTTGGAAGGGTTTGATCAGCCCCAGCATTTT,CASSLEGFDQPQHF
.,TRBV10-3,.,TRBJ2-7,TGTGCCATCAGTGAGGGGTACGAGCAGTACTTC,CAISEGYEQYF
.,TRBV2,TRBD1,TRBJ2-1,TGTGCCAGCAGCGGACAGGGACTGCATTACAATGAGCAGTTCTTC,CASSGQGLHYNEQFF
.,TRBV7-2,TRBD1,TRBJ2-3,TGTGCCAGCAGCTTAGCATCCAGTGGGACAGGGCGCACAGATACGCAGTATTTT,CASSLASSGTGRTDTQYF
medium-sized,TRBV2,TRBD2,TRBJ2-4,TGTGCCAGCGGGCTAGCGGGAGTGGGTGCGGCCAAAAACATTCAGTACTTC,CASGLAGVGAAKNIQYF
.,TRBV19,.,TRBJ1-6,TGTGCCAGTAGCAACATTCAGGACAGTCTTAATTCACCCCTCCACTTT,CASSNIQDSLNSPLHF
.,TRBV10-3,.,TRBJ2-5,TGTGCCATCAGTGAGTCCGGCGAGAGGAAGGGAAAGACCCAGTACTTC,CAISESGERKGKTQYF
once,TRBV5-4,.,TRBJ1-1,TGTGCCAGCAGCTCGACAGAAATGAACACTGAAGCTTTCTTT,CASSSTEMNTEAFF
few,TRBV20-1,.,TRBJ2-5,TGCAGTGCTAGATCCGGTCAAGAGACCCAGTACTTC,CSARSGQETQYF
.,TRBV5-1,.,TRBJ1-1,TGCGCCAGCAGCGTAAGTACAGGGAGGACTGAAGCTTTCTTT,CASSVSTGRTEAFF
.,TRBV4-1,.,TRBJ1-2,TGCGCCAGCAGCCCCCCGCGAGAGTGGGAGATCGGGGGCTATGGCTACACCTTC,CASSPPREWEIGGYGYTF
.,TRBV2,.,TRBJ2-3,TGTGCCAGCAGCGACAGGCGGCCTCGCACAGATACGCAGTATTTT,CASSDRRPRTDTQYF
.,TRBV19,TRBD1,TRBJ1-2,TGTGCCAGTAGTATAGCCCGGGACAGGGTGTACTATGGCTACACCTTC,CASSIARDRVYYGYTF
.,TRBV10-3,TRBD1,TRBJ2-2,TGTGCCATCAGTGAGTCCGCGGGACAGGGAAGGGCCGGGGAGCTGTTTTTT,CAISESAGQGRAGELFF
.,TRBV6-1,.,TRBJ2-3,TGTGCCAGCAGTAGAGGGGAAGCCCCTAGGGCAGATACGCAGTATTTT,CASSRGEAPRADTQYF
.,TRBV19,TRBD2,TRBJ2-3,TGTGCCAGTAGTATGGAAGGCGGGAGGGCCTTTCGGCAGTATTTT,CASSMEGGRAFRQYF
.,TRBV7-9,.,TRBJ2-7,TGTGCCAGCAGCTTAAGCGTTAACTCCTACGAGCAGTACTTC,CASSLSVNSYEQYF